The T cell receptor (beta chain) described here comes from a study of blood T cells in healthy people across ages. The people who gave samples were healthy Caucasians from Russia, aged about 6 to 100. J was trimmed by 7 bases and V by 6 bases; bases with no gene match: 8. The germline V gene has CDR1 DFQATT and CDR2 SNEGSKA (reference sequence). The length of the CDR3 is 13 residues. Study-level results: Measured against age, TCR beta diversity per million T cells decreased in a roughly linear manner.

A remark on this clonotype: No antigen is known for it.

Alongside a J-beta primer mix, a sample-barcoded 5' primer served in a second PCR lasting roughly 7 to 11 cycles. No fewer than 2.5 million CDR3-containing paired-end reads came from each sample. TCRdb analysed the 5' RACE reads with MiXCR anew, one entry per CDR3 protein. The repertoire holds approximately 290,000 distinct CDR3 sequences, with roughly 26% as singletons. The clonotype was recovered from a woman in her 70s in good health. Sequencing was carried out using blood. V usage is TRBV20-1 and J usage is TRBJ2-2; 7 nucleotides line up with TRBD1. CDR3 in amino acids: CSAPDRANGELFF. In DNA, the CDR3 is TGCAGTGCCCCCGACAGGGCCAACGGGGAGCTGTTTTTT.